This entry lists 25 T cell receptor beta chains sequenced from one sample in a study of cytomegalovirus exposure and HLA in healthy donors. Primers: 60 Vbeta forward and 13 Jbeta reverse. Assay: immunoSEQ multiplex PCR; the TCRdb copy retains only in-frame clones and omits some. Of some 85,000 clones in the sample, about 73% were seen once. The sample was PBMCs. These receptors were taken from a middle-aged woman in good health and CMV-seropositive.

This clone appeared a few times. The V call is TRBV7-2, the J call TRBJ2-7; D call uncertain. Trimming pared 8 bases from V and 0 bases from J, leaving 5 bases between. CDR3 length: 11 residues. Germline-derived CDR1 and CDR2 are SGHTA and FQGNSA. The CDR3 DNA follows: TGTGCCAGCGGCAGCTCCTACGAGCAGTACTTC. It encodes CASGSSYEQYF.

The rearrangement uses TRBV30 and TRBJ2-1; TRBD2 aligns across 9 bases. V lost 3 bases to trimming and J lost 4 bases; unmatched junction nucleotides: 4. CDR1 GTSNPN and CDR2 SVGIG come from the germline V gene (reference sequence). CDR3 length: 14 residues. The CDR3 region is CAWSSSGNYNEQFF. CDR3 sequence (DNA): TGTGCCTGGAGCTCTAGCGGGAATTACAATGAGCAGTTCTTC.

This clone was observed a few times. This chain links TRBV11-2 with TRBJ2-2, with D unclear. Germline V gene data show CDR1 as SGHAT and CDR2 as FQNNGV. This CDR3 spans 16 amino acids. Trimming took off 1 base at V and 3 bases at J, with 12 bases between the two ends. CDR3: CASSLGIVVDTGELFF. The CDR3 DNA is TGTGCCAGCAGCTTAGGTATAGTTGTGGACACCGGGGAGCTGTTTTTT. Variable domain in full (rest from reference TRBV11-2 and TRBJ2-2): EAGVAQSPRYKIIEKRQSVAFWCNPISGHATLYWYQQILGQGPKLLIQFQNNGVVDDSQLPKDRFSAERLKGVDSTLKIQPAKLEDSAVYLCASSLGIVVDTGELFFGEGSRLTVL.

This clone was picked up a small number of times. The rearrangement uses TRBV16 and TRBJ2-3; the D is unclear. Looked up from germline, CDR1 is KGHSY and CDR2 is FQNENV. CDR3 length equals 15 residues. Trimming took 4 bases from V and 0 from J, leaving 11 bases between them. As DNA, the CDR3 is TGTGCCAGCAGCCGAGGAGTTTTTAGCACAGATACGCAGTATTTT. Protein sequence: CASSRGVFSTDTQYF.

This clone came up once. The V gene is TRBV6-6, the J gene TRBJ1-2; D might be TRBD1 (5 bases). Looked up from germline, CDR1 is MNHNY and CDR2 is SVGAGI (reference sequence). The ends were cut back, 5 bases at V and 10 bases at J, with 14 bases in the middle. The CDR3 sequence is 12 residues long. This CDR3 is CASSGGAYDYTF. In nucleotides, the CDR3 is TGTGCCAGCAGTGGCGGGGCGTACGACTACACCTTC.

V usage is TRBV7-9 and J usage is TRBJ1-2, with 10 bases matching TRBD1. Germline V gene lookup returns CDR1 SEHNR and CDR2 FQNEAQ (reference sequence). Trimming cost V 4 bases and J 4 bases; bases outside gene matches: 9. This CDR3 spans 16 amino acids. The CDR3: CASSSSGTGVGYGYTF. The DNA of the CDR3 is TGTGCCAGCAGCTCTTCCGGGACAGGGGTCGGCTATGGCTACACCTTC.

The rearrangement links TRBV18 to TRBJ2-1; 10 nucleotides match TRBD2. The junction had 8 bases not matched to a gene; V was cut back by 0 bases and J by 6 bases. The CDR3 is made up of 17 amino acids. The germline CDR1 and CDR2 sequences are KGHSH and LQKENI. The CDR3 spells CASSPPESGRAGNEQFF. The CDR3 nucleotides read TGTGCCAGCTCACCACCGGAGAGCGGGAGGGCGGGCAATGAGCAGTTCTTC.

The CDR3 loop is CASSPRTSGTYEQYF. CDR3 nucleotides: TGTGCCAGCAGTCCCAGGACTAGCGGGACGTACGAGCAGTACTTC. The chain carries TRBV27 and TRBJ2-5, with 12 bases lining up with TRBD2. The DNA end favors TRBJ2-7, so the J call may be wrong. CDR1 MNHEY and CDR2 SMNVEV come from the germline V gene (reference sequence). The CDR3 covers 15 residues.

This chain links TRBV10-3 with TRBJ1-4; tentative D call: TRBD1 (5 bases). The CDR3 has 18 residues. CDR1 is ENHRY, CDR2 SYGVKD, per germline. Trimming pared 0 bases from V and 2 bases from J, leaving 16 bases between. The CDR3, as DNA: TGTGCCATCAGTGAGTCGGGCAGGGTGACTCTTACTAATGAAAAACTGTTTTTT. This translates into CAISESGRVTLTNEKLFF.

CDR3 DNA: TGTGCCAGTAGTATCCTTACAGGGACAGATACGCAGTATTTT. The encoded protein is CASSILTGTDTQYF. The chain is built from TRBV19 and TRBJ2-3; D perhaps matches TRBD1 (6 bases). The CDR3 covers 14 residues. Germline CDR1 LNHDA, CDR2 SQIVND (reference sequence). Trimming removed 3 bases at V and 3 bases at J, with 10 bases between.

The chain joins TRBV19 to TRBJ1-2; 12 nucleotides align to TRBD1. The CDR3 loop spans 17 amino acids. Germline V gene sequence: CDR1 LNHDA, CDR2 SQIVND (reference sequence). V lost 7 bases to trimming and J lost 4 bases; unmatched junction nucleotides: 13. CDR3 nucleotides: TGTGCCAGTATGGTCGGGACAGGGGGCGCGTTTGGCTATGGCTACACCTTC. Translated: CASMVGTGGAFGYGYTF.

V is TRBV9 and J is TRBJ2-3; TRBD2 aligns across 11 bases. The ends lost 3 bases at V and 4 bases at J; junction bases unmatched: 7. Germline V gives CDR1 SGDLS, CDR2 YYNGEE. This CDR3 has 16 residues. CDR3 DNA: TGTGCCAGCAGCGCCCTCGGGACTAGCGGATCAGATACGCAGTATTTT. Translation: CASSALGTSGSDTQYF. Full variable domain (outside the CDR3, taken from reference TRBV9 and TRBJ2-3): DSGVTQTPKHLITATGQRVTLRCSPRSGDLSVYWYQQSLDQGLQFLIQYYNGEERAKGNILERFSAQQFPDLHSELNLSSLELGDSALYFCASSALGTSGSDTQYFGPGTRLTVL.

This chain joins TRBV15 and TRBJ2-7, with a weak D call TRBD2 (5 bases). The DNA end favors TRBJ2-1, so the J call may be wrong. The V gene's germline CDR1 is LNHNV and CDR2 YYDKDF (reference sequence). The CDR3 has 15 residues. The CDR3 spells CATSREPSPSYEQFF. CDR3 in DNA: TGTGCCACCAGCAGAGAGCCTAGCCCTTCCTACGAGCAGTTCTTC.

This rearrangement joins TRBV14 to TRBJ1-1; tentative D call: TRBD1 (5 bases). Trimming left V 4 bases short and J 5 bases short, with 17 bases between. The germline V gene encodes CDR1 SGHDN and CDR2 FVKESK. The length of the CDR3 is 15 residues. CDR3 nucleotide sequence: TGTGCCAGCAGCCTTACCAGGGAAGTAAGGACTGAAGCTTTCTTT. This encodes CASSLTREVRTEAFF.

This chain links TRBV7-2 with TRBJ2-5; 7 bases agree with TRBD2. After removal of 5 bases from V and 0 bases from J, the junction contained 3 bases not matched to a gene. CDR1 SGHTA and CDR2 FQGNSA come from the germline V gene. This CDR3 contains 14 residues. This CDR3 is CASSPSGNQETQYF. The CDR3 DNA is TGTGCCAGCAGCCCGAGCGGGAACCAAGAGACCCAGTACTTC.

This chain joins TRBV7-6 and TRBJ1-1; 7 nucleotides line up with TRBD1. There are 14 residues in the CDR3. V dropped 5 bases and J dropped 1; count of bases not matched to a gene: 4. The germline V gene encodes CDR1 SGHVS and CDR2 FNYEAQ. DNA for the CDR3: TGTGCCAGCAGCCCGGGACAGTCGAACACTGAAGCTTTCTTT. Its translation is CASSPGQSNTEAFF.

This chain joins TRBV9 and TRBJ2-3; TRBD1 might be the D (6 bases). CDR1 is SGDLS and CDR2 is YYNGEE in the germline V gene. The CDR3 is made up of 16 amino acids. Between the trimmed V and J ends, which lost 0 bases and 2 bases, there was a span of 13 bases. CDR3 sequence reads: CASSVGARTDTDTQYF. The DNA for the CDR3 is TGTGCCAGCAGCGTAGGAGCCCGGACAGACACAGATACGCAGTATTTT.

This clone appeared once. V usage is TRBV14 and J usage is TRBJ2-7; 7 bases line up with TRBD1. This CDR3 region has 13 residues. The germline V gene encodes CDR1 SGHDN and CDR2 FVKESK. Trimming at V came to 4 bases and at J to 2 bases, leaving 2 bases not matched to a gene. CDR3 nucleotides: TGTGCCAGCAGCCGGACAGGAACCTACGAGCAGTACTTC. Its protein is CASSRTGTYEQYF.

This sequence joins TRBV18 and TRBJ1-1; 7 bases are a match to TRBD1. With V trimmed by 2 bases and J by 0 bases, 0 bases remained unmatched. The CDR3 extends over 14 amino acids. Germline V gene sequence: CDR1 KGHSH, CDR2 LQKENI. In DNA, the CDR3 is TGTGCCAGCTCACCAAGGGGGCTGAACACTGAAGCTTTCTTT. Protein product: CASSPRGLNTEAFF.

The DNA of the CDR3 is TGTGCCAGCAGTCGAGGGGCGGGAATGGACACCGGGGAGCTGTTTTTT. Translating gives CASSRGAGMDTGELFF. The V gene is TRBV6-6, the J gene TRBJ2-2, with D possibly being TRBD2 (6 bases). From germline, CDR1 is MNHNY and CDR2 SVGAGI (reference sequence). Trimming took 5 bases from V and 3 from J, leaving 16 bases between them. CDR3 size: 16 residues.

V and J are TRBV27 and TRBJ2-3; D might be TRBD2 (6 bases). This CDR3 has 16 residues. Deletions cut 3 bases from V and 2 bases from J, with 15 bases between. Germline CDR1 is MNHEY and CDR2 is SMNVEV (reference sequence). DNA of the CDR3: TGTGCCAGCAGTTTCCTCGGGACTCCGTACACAGATACGCAGTATTTT. Translation gives CASSFLGTPYTDTQYF.

The rearrangement links TRBV7-2 to TRBJ2-2, with TRBD2 identical over 9 bases. The CDR3 has 16 amino acids. Germline CDR1 is SGHTA and CDR2 is FQGNSA. With V trimmed by 5 bases and J by 1 base, 5 bases remained unmatched. CDR3 sequence reads: CASSERLAENTGELFF. CDR3 nucleotides: TGTGCCAGCAGCGAGAGACTAGCGGAGAACACCGGGGAGCTGTTTTTT.

The V and J genes are TRBV28 and TRBJ2-3; tentatively, D is TRBD1 (6 bases). Trimming took 8 bases from V and 0 from J, leaving 9 bases between them. The CDR3 contains 13 residues. Germline V gene lookup returns CDR1 MDHEN and CDR2 SYDVKM. CDR3 in DNA: TGTGCCAGCCATAGGGGGAGCACAGATACGCAGTATTTT. Encoded protein: CASHRGSTDTQYF.

This chain uses TRBV5-6 with TRBJ2-1, with D possibly being TRBD2 (6 bases). The germline V gene encodes CDR1 SGHDT and CDR2 YYEEEE. With 6 bases removed from V and 2 bases from J, the gap between germline ends came to 12 bases. The CDR3 runs to 14 residues. The CDR3 is CASIPGDAYNEQFF. In DNA, the CDR3 is TGTGCCAGCATCCCGGGGGACGCCTACAATGAGCAGTTCTTC. Supplemented by reference TRBV5-6 and TRBJ2-1, the full variable domain reads DAGVTQSPTHLIKTRGQQVTLRCSPKSGHDTVSWYQQALGQGPQFIFQYYEEEERQRGNFPDRFSGHQFPNYSSELNVNALLLGDSALYLCASIPGDAYNEQFFGPGTRLTVL.

In this sample, this clone turned up once. V usage is TRBV9 and J usage is TRBJ1-5; D is unresolved. In germline, CDR1 is SGDLS, CDR2 YYNGEE. V gave up 4 bases and J gave up 5 bases, with 16 bases separating them. The CDR3 extends over 15 amino acids. CDR3 region: CASSPGYTSDQPQHF. Written as DNA, the CDR3 is TGTGCCAGCAGCCCCGGGTACACCTCGGATCAGCCCCAGCATTTT.